Given below is one T cell receptor beta chain in context. The CDR3 length is 14 residues. V was cut by 4 bases and J by 7 bases, with 15 bases left in between. CDR1 and CDR2 from the germline V gene are SGDLS and YYNGEE. The sample originates from a study of OX40 agonist ivuxolimab in advanced cancers. TCRdb's table, derived via immunoSEQ multiplex PCR, lists solely in-frame clones and lacks some. The sample holds roughly 38,000 clones, 90% to 95% seen once. The sequence derives from an adult with an advanced solid tumor such as melanoma, head and neck, liver or kidney cancer. The sequenced sample was CD4+ or CD8+ T cells sorted from blood, obtained in a trial of the OX40 agonist ivuxolimab. This chain joins TRBV9 and TRBJ2-1; D gene unclear. Here the CDR3 DNA reads TGTGCCAGCAGCCCTTATGTGGATGGAAATGAGCAGTTCTTC. This sequence encodes CASSPYVDGNEQFF.